This TCR beta chain comes out of a study of naive CD8 T cells in extremely preterm neonates. Assay used: immunoSEQ multiplex PCR; TCRdb lists only in-frame clones, some missing. The table has approximately 6,000 clones, around 98% seen once. V was cut by 7 bases and J by 0 bases, with 16 bases left in between. Per germline, CDR1 MNHEY and CDR2 SMNVEV (reference sequence). This CDR3 spans 15 amino acids. Material for sequencing was naive CD8+ T cells from blood. The TCR sequence derives from a human donor in good health. The chain employs TRBV27 and TRBJ2-7; tentatively, D is TRBD2 (5 bases). CDR3 protein: CASTLTGKSSYEQYF. The DNA for the CDR3 is TGTGCCAGCACCCTGACGGGGAAGTCCTCCTACGAGCAGTACTTC.